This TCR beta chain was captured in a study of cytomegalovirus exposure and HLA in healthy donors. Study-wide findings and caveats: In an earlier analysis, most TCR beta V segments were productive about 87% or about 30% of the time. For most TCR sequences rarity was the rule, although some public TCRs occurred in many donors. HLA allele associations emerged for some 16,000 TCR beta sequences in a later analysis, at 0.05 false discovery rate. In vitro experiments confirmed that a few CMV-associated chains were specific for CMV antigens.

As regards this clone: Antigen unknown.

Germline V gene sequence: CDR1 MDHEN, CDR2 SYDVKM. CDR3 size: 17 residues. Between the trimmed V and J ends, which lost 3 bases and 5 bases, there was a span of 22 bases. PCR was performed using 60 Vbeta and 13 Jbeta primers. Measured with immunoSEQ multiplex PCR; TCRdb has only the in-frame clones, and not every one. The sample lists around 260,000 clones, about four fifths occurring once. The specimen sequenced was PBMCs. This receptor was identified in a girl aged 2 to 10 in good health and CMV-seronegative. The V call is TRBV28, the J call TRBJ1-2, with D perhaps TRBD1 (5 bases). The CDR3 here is CASSFPDIPSGSYGYTF. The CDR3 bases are TGTGCCAGCAGTTTTCCGGACATCCCTTCGGGCTCATATGGCTACACCTTC.